Below, 12 T cell receptor beta chains from the same sample are listed, as sequenced in a study of T cell responses to AZD1222 COVID-19 vaccine. Only in-frame clones appear in the TCRdb table, and some are missing; sequencing was by immunoSEQ multiplex PCR. This table has under 150,000 clones, roughly 88% appearing once. Specimen: peripheral blood, collected on day 0 of MenACWY control vaccination. Every receptor here comes from an adult in good health.

This clone was counted once. At the DNA level, this CDR3 is encoded by other sequences in the same sample as well. V usage is TRBV30 and J usage is TRBJ1-6, with D possibly being TRBD1 (6 bases). Trimming took off 0 bases at V and 8 bases at J, with 11 bases between the two ends. The germline V gene encodes CDR1 GTSNPN and CDR2 SVGIG (reference sequence). This CDR3 has 14 amino acids. The CDR3 loop reads CAWSVRGGDSPLHF. Written as DNA, the CDR3 is TGTGCCTGGAGTGTACGAGGGGGTGATTCACCCCTCCACTTT.

The chain joins TRBV7-6 to TRBJ2-7; 7 bases align to TRBD1. V dropped 5 bases and J dropped 4; count of bases not matched to a gene: 11. The germline CDR1 and CDR2 sequences are SGHVS and FNYEAQ. This CDR3 contains 15 residues. CDR3 in amino acids: CASSRSTGPSYEQYF. Written as DNA, the CDR3 is TGTGCCAGCAGCCGTTCGACAGGGCCCTCTTACGAGCAGTACTTC.

The chain is built from TRBV13 and TRBJ2-7; the D gene is possibly TRBD2 (5 bases). The V gene's germline CDR1 is PRHDT and CDR2 FYEKMQ (reference sequence). The V end lost 2 bases, the J end lost 2 bases, and 13 bases lay between the germline ends. The length of the CDR3 is 15 residues. DNA of the CDR3: TGTGCCAGCAGCTTAAGAGGGATTTACACCTACGAGCAGTACTTC. This sequence encodes CASSLRGIYTYEQYF.

This clone was seen more than once but under ten times. The chain joins TRBV5-6 to TRBJ1-6; the D is unclear. The CDR3 totals 13 residues. Per germline, CDR1 SGHDT and CDR2 YYEEEE. Trimming removed 0 bases at V and 10 bases at J, with 8 bases between. The CDR3 DNA sequence: TGTGCCAGCAGCTTGGTCGGAGAGTCACCCCTCCACTTT. Translating it yields CASSLVGESPLHF. Full variable domain (outside the CDR3, taken from reference TRBV5-6 and TRBJ1-6): DAGVTQSPTHLIKTRGQQVTLRCSPKSGHDTVSWYQQALGQGPQFIFQYYEEEERQRGNFPDRFSGHQFPNYSSELNVNALLLGDSALYLCASSLVGESPLHFGNGTRLTVT.

The chain carries TRBV5-4 and TRBJ2-3; 7 nucleotides agree with TRBD2. Unmatched junction bases numbered 3, after V lost 0 bases and J lost 2 bases. The CDR3 extends over 15 amino acids. Germline CDR1 and CDR2: SGHNT and YYREEE (reference sequence). The CDR3 protein is CASSLGRGYTDTQYF. The CDR3 bases are TGTGCCAGCAGCTTGGGGCGGGGGTACACAGATACGCAGTATTTT.

This chain joins TRBV7-2 and TRBJ1-6, with D perhaps TRBD1 (5 bases). Germline V lookup: CDR1 SGHTA, CDR2 FQGNSA. This CDR3 has 16 residues. Trimming removed 2 bases at V and 6 bases at J, with 14 bases between. Written as DNA, the CDR3 is TGTGCCAGCAGCTTATCCTCGGGGCGCTTTAATTCACCCCTCCACTTT. It codes for CASSLSSGRFNSPLHF.

The chain employs TRBV7-3 and TRBJ2-3; D tentatively reads TRBD1 or TRBD2 (5 bases each). Trimming left V 2 bases short and J 6 bases short, with 12 bases between. The germline CDR1 and CDR2 sequences are SGHTA and FQGTGA. CDR3 length: 14 amino acids. The CDR3 loop is CASSLVGPKDTQYF. The DNA for the CDR3 is TGTGCCAGCAGCTTAGTGGGACCTAAGGATACGCAGTATTTT.

V and J are TRBV5-1 and TRBJ2-3; perhaps D is TRBD1 or TRBD2 (6 bases each). Germline V gene lookup returns CDR1 SGHRS and CDR2 YFSETQ. Trimming cost V 0 bases and J 4 bases, with 12 bases left between them. CDR3 size: 15 residues. The CDR3 bases are TGCGCCAGCAGCTTGGTAGGGGGGACGTCAGATACGCAGTATTTT. Its translation: CASSLVGGTSDTQYF.

The chain couples TRBV6-2 or TRBV6-3 to TRBJ2-7; tentatively, D is TRBD1 (6 bases). The CDR3 contains 18 residues. The germline V gene encodes CDR1 MNHEY and CDR2 SVGEGT. V was trimmed by 6 bases and J by 3 bases, leaving 27 bases between them. The CDR3: CASSHSPLDRDFYYEQYF. As DNA, the CDR3 is TGTGCCAGCAGCCACTCTCCCCTGGACAGAGATTTCTACTACGAGCAGTACTTC.

The chain uses TRBV7-8 and TRBJ2-5, with D possibly matching TRBD2 (5 bases). The CDR3 length is 13 residues. Germline CDR1 and CDR2: SGHVS and FQNEAQ. V was cut by 1 base and J by 7 bases, with 10 bases left in between. The CDR3 spells CASSLGGEGTQYF. The CDR3 DNA follows: TGTGCCAGCAGCTTAGGGGGAGAGGGGACCCAGTACTTC.

The gene calls are TRBV7-8 and TRBJ2-3, with D perhaps assigned TRBD1 or TRBD2 (6 bases each). Trimming took 4 bases from V and 7 from J, leaving 18 bases between them. This CDR3 region has 15 residues. The germline CDR1 and CDR2 sequences are SGHVS and FQNEAQ. Here the CDR3 DNA reads TGTGCCAGCAGCTGGGACGGGGGCTCGGGGCATACGCAGTATTTT. As protein: CASSWDGGSGHTQYF.

The J gene is TRBJ2-1, the V gene TRBV6-2 or TRBV6-3, with 11 bases that match TRBD1. The CDR3 contains 15 residues. Per germline, CDR1 MNHEY and CDR2 SVGEGT. Trimming at V came to 4 bases and at J to 12 bases, leaving 11 bases not matched to a gene. DNA of the CDR3: TGTGCCAGCAGTTTGGGGGGGACAGGGGGGTTCTGGCAGTTCTTC. It translates to CASSLGGTGGFWQFF.